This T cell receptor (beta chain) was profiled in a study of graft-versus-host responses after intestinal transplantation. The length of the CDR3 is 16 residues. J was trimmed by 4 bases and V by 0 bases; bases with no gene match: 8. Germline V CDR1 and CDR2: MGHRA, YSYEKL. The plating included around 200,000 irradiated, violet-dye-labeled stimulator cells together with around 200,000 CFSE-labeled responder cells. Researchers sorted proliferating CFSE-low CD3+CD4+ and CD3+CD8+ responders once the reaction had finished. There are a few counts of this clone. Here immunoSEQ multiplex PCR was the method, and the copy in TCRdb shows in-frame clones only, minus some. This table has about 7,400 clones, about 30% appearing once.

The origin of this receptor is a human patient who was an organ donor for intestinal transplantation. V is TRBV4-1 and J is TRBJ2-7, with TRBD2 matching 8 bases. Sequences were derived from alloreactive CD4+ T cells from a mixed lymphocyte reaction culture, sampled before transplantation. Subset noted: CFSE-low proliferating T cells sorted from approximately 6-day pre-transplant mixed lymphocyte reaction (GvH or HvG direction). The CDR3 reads CASSQEVSGSGYEQYF. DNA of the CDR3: TGCGCCAGCAGCCAAGAAGTGAGCGGGAGTGGTTACGAGCAGTACTTC.